These 7 T cell receptor beta chains share one sample of origin, sequenced in a study of blood T cells in healthy people across ages. It was with a sample-barcoded 5' primer and a J-beta primer mix that a second PCR of about 7 to 12 cycles was run. TCRdb independently ran MiXCR on the 5' RACE reads; one entry per CDR3 protein. The sample carries just over 800,000 distinct CDR3 sequences, around 62% recorded once. The specimen sequenced was blood. All receptors derive from a man between 25 and 39 years old in good health.

The V gene is TRBV29-1, the J gene TRBJ2-3, with 10 nucleotides matching TRBD1. V dropped 7 bases and J dropped 3; count of bases not matched to a gene: 4. There are 13 residues in the CDR3. Germline V gives CDR1 SQVTM, CDR2 ANQGSEA. The CDR3 loop is CSGGQGRTDTQYF. The CDR3 DNA is TGCAGCGGGGGACAGGGGCGGACAGATACGCAGTATTTT.

This clonotype was picked up a small number of times. The chain has TRBV6-2 or TRBV6-3 and TRBJ2-1; TRBD2 agrees at 13 bases. The germline gives CDR1 MNHEY, CDR2 SVGEGT. The CDR3 covers 17 residues. Trimming removed 0 bases from V and 5 bases from J; junction bases left unmatched: 4. DNA of the CDR3: TGTGCCAGCAGTTACTCTACTAGCGGGGGGGCCCACAATGAGCAGTTCTTC. Its protein is CASSYSTSGGAHNEQFF.

This chain links TRBV5-1 with TRBJ2-1; unclear D gene. There are 12 residues in the CDR3. From germline, CDR1 is SGHRS and CDR2 YFSETQ. The germline V and J ends were trimmed by 3 bases and 8 bases, with 9 bases remaining between them. CDR3 in amino acids: CASSSIGDEQFF. The CDR3 nucleotides read TGCGCCAGCAGCTCCATTGGGGATGAGCAGTTCTTC.

This sequence joins TRBV6-5 and TRBJ2-3; 8 bases align to TRBD1. The CDR3 has 18 residues. CDR1 is MNHEY and CDR2 is SVGAGI in the germline V gene. Trimming took 0 bases from V and 4 from J; bases not matched to a gene: 12. The chain's CDR3 is CASSYSSVTGGAADTQYF. The CDR3, as DNA: TGTGCCAGCAGTTACTCTTCCGTCACAGGGGGTGCAGCAGATACGCAGTATTTT.

The chain links TRBV7-8 to TRBJ2-7; weak D call: TRBD2 (6 bases). CDR3 length: 17 amino acids. Germline assignment: CDR1 SGHVS and CDR2 FQNEAQ. V was cut by 2 bases and J by 1 base, with 18 bases left in between. The DNA for the CDR3 is TGTGCCAGCAGCTTACCAGACAAGGGACTCGTATCCTACGAGCAGTACTTC. Encoded protein: CASSLPDKGLVSYEQYF.

About this clonotype itself: One end of the junction is discordant with germline, which a read error may explain. The chain uses TRBV2 and TRBJ2-7, with a tentative D call TRBD1 (7 bases). The CDR3 runs to 15 residues. From germline, CDR1 is SNHLY and CDR2 FYNNEI. CDR3 loop: CAGSEAGQGVGEQYF. The CDR3 coding sequence is TGTGCCGGCAGTGAAGCGGGTCAGGGGGTGGGCGAGCAGTACTTC.

The chain links TRBV7-9 to TRBJ1-2; D gene ambiguous. Deletions cut 5 bases from V and 4 bases from J, with 17 bases between. From germline, CDR1 is SEHNR and CDR2 FQNEAQ (reference sequence). The CDR3 is made up of 15 amino acids. In DNA, the CDR3 is TGTGCCAGCAGCCCGAATTACGGAAAACCCTATGGCTACACCTTC. This gives the protein CASSPNYGKPYGYTF.